Sequencing of this T cell receptor beta chain was carried out in a study of beta chain features in type 1 diabetes. The J segment lost 0 bases and the V segment lost 6 bases, leaving 3 bases of the junction unmatched. Germline lookup yields CDR1 SGHAT and CDR2 FQNNGV. The CDR3 has 15 residues. Points on this clone: Its cognate antigen is unknown.

The authors reverse transcribed all of the isolated RNA, so sequencing captured expressed TCRB transcripts. Naive, central memory and regulatory T cell samples yielded around 3.4 million reads on average. Using immunoSEQ multiplex PCR, the repertoire was profiled, and TCRdb retains in-frame clones only, with some absent. The sample contains about 700,000 clones, over 10% of which appear only once. Every participating donor gave one draw, a heparinised blood sample averaging roughly 100 mL. Findings and limits, study-wide: A moderate, significant TCRB CDR3 shortening appeared in type 1 diabetes across four CD4+ subsets.

The sequenced sample was naive CD4+ T cells from blood. The clonotype was recovered from a man younger than 35 with type 1 diabetes. The J gene is TRBJ1-5, the V gene TRBV11-2; TRBD1 matches at 9 bases. CDR3 in DNA: TGTGCCAGCAGACAGACAGGGGGTAGCAATCAGCCCCAGCATTTT. Residues: CASRQTGGSNQPQHF. Based on the CDR3 plus reference TRBV11-2 and TRBJ1-5, the full variable domain is EAGVAQSPRYKIIEKRQSVAFWCNPISGHATLYWYQQILGQGPKLLIQFQNNGVVDDSQLPKDRFSAERLKGVDSTLKIQPAKLEDSAVYLCASRQTGGSNQPQHFGDGTRLSIL.